Shown below are 27 T cell receptor beta chains from a single sample sequenced in a study of T cells after yellow fever vaccination. TCRdb processed the 5' RACE reads anew with MiXCR; each CDR3 protein has one entry. The sample gives hundreds of thousands of distinct CDR3 sequences, about an eighth of which show up once; 3.2% is in the top ten. This specimen was CD4+ T cells sorted from PBMCs, taken 15 days after the yellow fever booster vaccination. These receptors originate from a man between 18 and 29 years old who received the YFV17D yellow fever vaccine.

The chain is built from TRBV28 and TRBJ1-2, with 7 bases fitting TRBD1. J was trimmed by 3 bases and V by 5 bases; bases with no gene match: 18. This CDR3 has 18 residues. Germline V lookup: CDR1 MDHEN, CDR2 SYDVKM. CDR3 residues: CASSPPWTGQEVDYGYTF. In DNA, the CDR3 is TGTGCCAGCAGTCCCCCCTGGACAGGACAAGAAGTAGACTATGGCTACACCTTC.

V and J are TRBV5-1 and TRBJ1-2, with D possibly being TRBD1 (6 bases). The V gene lost 4 bases and the J gene lost 3 bases, with 13 bases spanning the gap. This CDR3 is built from 14 residues. Per germline, CDR1 SGHRS and CDR2 YFSETQ. The CDR3 loop is CASSRGGNDYGYTF. The CDR3 DNA sequence: TGCGCCAGCAGCCGCGGGGGCAATGACTATGGCTACACCTTC.

This chain joins TRBV4-1 and TRBJ2-3; TRBD2 matches at 10 bases. The V gene end was trimmed by 3 bases and the J gene end by 0 bases; junction bases not matched to a gene: 3. From germline, CDR1 is MGHRA and CDR2 YSYEKL. The CDR3 runs to 16 residues. The CDR3 loop is CASSQGLASSTDTQYF. The DNA of the CDR3 is TGCGCCAGCAGCCAGGGACTAGCGTCGAGCACAGATACGCAGTATTTT.

The chain is built from TRBV5-1 and TRBJ1-3; no clear D gene. Germline CDR1 SGHRS, CDR2 YFSETQ. V was cut by 0 bases and J by 2 bases, with 12 bases left in between. This CDR3 has 16 amino acids. DNA for the CDR3: TGCGCCAGCAGCTTGGCGGCAGTTGAGGCTGGAAACACCATATATTTT. It yields the protein CASSLAAVEAGNTIYF.

The sample holds a few counts of this clonotype. The rearrangement joins TRBV7-8 to TRBJ2-7; D not certain. There are 13 residues in the CDR3. Trimming pared 6 bases from V and 3 bases from J, leaving 12 bases between. The germline V gene has CDR1 SGHVS and CDR2 FQNEAQ. Written as DNA, the CDR3 is TGTGCCAGCAGTTATGAATTTCGCTACGAGCAGTACTTC. Encoded protein: CASSYEFRYEQYF.

This clonotype appeared a few times. This chain links TRBV29-1 with TRBJ2-1, with 7 bases fitting TRBD2. CDR1 SQVTM and CDR2 ANQGSEA come from the germline V gene. The ends lost 4 bases at V and 4 bases at J; junction bases unmatched: 7. The CDR3 length is 14 residues. CDR3 residues: CSVVWPSGYNEQFF. Written as DNA, the CDR3 is TGCAGCGTTGTTTGGCCTAGCGGTTACAATGAGCAGTTCTTC.

V usage is TRBV29-1 and J usage is TRBJ2-1, with D perhaps being TRBD1 or TRBD2 (5 bases each). The germline V gene has CDR1 SQVTM and CDR2 ANQGSEA. This CDR3 has 12 residues. V was shortened by 7 bases and J by 6 bases, with 13 bases between the two germline ends. Here the CDR3 reads CSGNMGVNEQFF. CDR3 DNA sequence: TGCAGCGGGAATATGGGGGTCAATGAGCAGTTCTTC.

The chain uses TRBV5-5 and TRBJ1-5; weak D call: TRBD1 (6 bases). CDR1 and CDR2 from the germline V gene are SGHKS and YYEKEE (reference sequence). Trimming removed 6 bases from V and 5 bases from J, with 18 bases in between. The CDR3 extends over 15 amino acids. CDR3 coding DNA: TGTGCCAGCACCCCGAGGGGGGGCGGGGATCAGCCCCAGCATTTT. Protein sequence: CASTPRGGGDQPQHF.

This clonotype came up a few times. This chain links TRBV2 with TRBJ1-2, with 7 bases lining up with TRBD1. The CDR3 length is 14 residues. V trimming: 4 bases; J trimming: 7 bases; junction bases outside the gene matches: 9. The V gene's germline CDR1 is SNHLY and CDR2 FYNNEI. The CDR3 DNA sequence: TGTGCCAGCAGTGGGGGAACAGGGGACGGTGGCTACACCTTC. Translated, it gives CASSGGTGDGGYTF.

The gene calls are TRBV7-9 and TRBJ2-4; possibly TRBD1 for D (6 bases). The CDR3 runs 18 residues. V lost 5 bases, J lost 1 base, and 21 bases lay in between. Germline V gene data show CDR1 as SEHNR and CDR2 as FQNEAQ (reference sequence). This chain's CDR3 is CASSPAVRGWGAKNIQYF. DNA of the CDR3: TGTGCCAGCAGCCCAGCCGTCAGGGGATGGGGGGCCAAAAACATTCAGTACTTC.

The V call is TRBV5-1, the J call TRBJ2-5; TRBD1 or TRBD2 may be the D gene (5 bases each). Trimming took 0 bases from V and 4 from J, leaving 19 bases between them. The CDR3 runs 17 residues. Per the germline V gene, CDR1 is SGHRS and CDR2 is YFSETQ. CDR3 DNA sequence: TGCGCCAGCAGCTTGGCCCGGGGCCGGACCGGGATAGAGACCCAGTACTTC. Translation: CASSLARGRTGIETQYF.

The V call is TRBV6-4, the J call TRBJ1-2; D is unclear. V gave up 5 bases and J gave up 6 bases, with 22 bases separating them. The CDR3 totals 16 residues. Germline CDR1 MRHNA, CDR2 SNTAGT. The CDR3 spells CASSPNTETGFDGYTF. CDR3 nucleotide sequence: TGTGCCAGCAGTCCCAACACTGAGACGGGATTTGATGGCTACACCTTC.

The genes are TRBV5-1 and TRBJ2-2; a possible D gene is TRBD2 (5 bases). Trimming pared 0 bases from V and 3 bases from J, leaving 9 bases between. Germline-derived CDR1 and CDR2 are SGHRS and YFSETQ. This CDR3 region has 15 residues. CDR3 sequence reads: CASSLELGDTGELFF. For the CDR3, the DNA is TGCGCCAGCAGCTTGGAGCTCGGGGACACCGGGGAGCTGTTTTTT.

This clonotype has a count of ten or more. The chain carries TRBV14 and TRBJ1-3; D is unresolved. The CDR3 runs to 12 residues. V lost 3 bases and J 7 bases, leaving 7 bases between the germline ends. Germline CDR1 is SGHDN and CDR2 is FVKESK. The CDR3 bases are TGTGCCAGCAGCCAGGGGTGGAACACCATATATTTT. Protein sequence: CASSQGWNTIYF.

This rearrangement joins TRBV18 to TRBJ1-1; a weak D match, TRBD1 (6 bases). Germline-derived CDR1 and CDR2 are KGHSH and LQKENI. Trimming stripped 3 bases from V and 10 bases from J, with 18 bases between. The CDR3 sequence is 14 residues long. CDR3 protein: CASSPGQGMLGAFF. The CDR3 DNA sequence: TGTGCCAGCTCACCCGGGCAGGGGATGTTAGGAGCTTTCTTT.

This clonotype appeared a few times. The chain links TRBV18 to TRBJ2-5, with D unresolved. Germline CDR1 KGHSH, CDR2 LQKENI. The CDR3 is made up of 13 amino acids. Between the trimmed V and J ends, which lost 3 bases and 4 bases, there was a span of 9 bases. CDR3 sequence reads: CASSPPSAETQYF. The CDR3 bases are TGTGCCAGCTCACCCCCCTCGGCAGAGACCCAGTACTTC.

This clonotype was recorded a few times. The chain couples TRBV5-1 to TRBJ2-7; D uncertain. The V end was cut by 0 bases, the J end by 4 bases, with 5 bases between. Germline-derived CDR1 and CDR2 are SGHRS and YFSETQ. This CDR3 region has 12 residues. CDR3 DNA: TGCGCCAGCAGCTTGGGTACATACGAGCAGTACTTC. Protein product: CASSLGTYEQYF. Filled out from reference TRBV5-1 and TRBJ2-7, the complete variable domain reads KAGVTQTPRYLIKTRGQQVTLSCSPISGHRSVSWYQQTPGQGLQFLFEYFSETQRNKGNFPGRFSGRQFSNSRSEMNVSTLELGDSALYLCASSLGTYEQYFGPGTRLTVT.

The J gene is TRBJ2-7, the V gene TRBV9, with 7 bases lining up with TRBD1. The germline gives CDR1 SGDLS, CDR2 YYNGEE. Trimming at V came to 4 bases and at J to 0 bases, leaving 7 bases not matched to a gene. The CDR3 extends over 15 amino acids. The CDR3 DNA follows: TGTGCCAGCAGCTCCCGGACAGGAAGCTCCTACGAGCAGTACTTC. It specifies CASSSRTGSSYEQYF.

This clonotype occurred a few times. The rearrangement links TRBV6-5 to TRBJ2-3, with D hard to call. The germline gives CDR1 MNHEY, CDR2 SVGAGI. The CDR3 length is 15 residues. Trimming shortened V by 6 bases and J by 1 base, and 14 bases separated the two germline ends. CDR3 residues: CASRPIGRGTDTQYF. The CDR3 coding sequence is TGTGCCAGCAGACCGATTGGTCGCGGCACAGATACGCAGTATTTT.

This clonotype was picked up a small number of times. The chain combines TRBV5-1 with TRBJ2-2; 7 bases line up with TRBD2. The germline V gene has CDR1 SGHRS and CDR2 YFSETQ. J was trimmed by 1 base and V by 3 bases; bases with no gene match: 9. The CDR3 extends over 17 amino acids. CDR3 DNA: TGCGCCAGCAGCTCACCGTCTAGCGGAGAGAACACCGGGGAGCTGTTTTTT. Translating it yields CASSSPSSGENTGELFF.

The sample holds a few counts of this clonotype. V usage is TRBV4-3 and J usage is TRBJ1-4; TRBD1 might be the D (5 bases). Trimming left V 0 bases short and J 2 bases short, with 10 bases between. The CDR3 loop spans 16 amino acids. Germline CDR1 LGHNA, CDR2 YSLEER. CDR3 nucleotide sequence: TGCGCCAGCAGCCAAGAGCCCGGGACGACTAATGAAAAACTGTTTTTT. Translation: CASSQEPGTTNEKLFF.

CDR3 region: CSVSRIASYEQYV. CDR3 sequence (DNA): TGCAGCGTCAGTCGGATTGCCTCCTACGAGCAGTACGTC. The V call is TRBV29-1, the J call TRBJ2-7; no definite D call. Deletions cut 6 bases from V and 0 bases from J, with 12 bases between. The V gene's germline CDR1 is SQVTM and CDR2 ANQGSEA. This CDR3 has 13 amino acids.

This clonotype was recorded a few times. This chain joins TRBV20-1 and TRBJ2-5; D perhaps matches TRBD1 (5 bases). The CDR3 has 12 residues. V shed 3 bases and J shed 4 bases, with 9 bases lying between them. Germline V gene data show CDR1 as DFQATT and CDR2 as SNEGSKA (reference sequence). This CDR3 is CSARGRGETQYF. The CDR3 DNA is TGCAGTGCTAGGGGAAGGGGAGAGACCCAGTACTTC.

This clonotype was seen a handful of times. An end of the junction does not agree with germline; a read error may underlie this. This sequence joins TRBV7-2 and TRBJ1-6; D is perhaps TRBD1 (5 bases). The CDR3 loop spans 14 amino acids. From germline, CDR1 is SGHTA and CDR2 FQGNSA. CDR3 nucleotide sequence: TGTGCCAGCAGCCGTCCAGGGTATAATTCACCCTTCCACTTT. Encoded protein: CASSRPGYNSPFHF.

In this sample, this clonotype turned up a few times. The V and J genes are TRBV7-2 and TRBJ2-7, with D uncertain. V shed 4 bases and J shed 7 bases, with 23 bases lying between them. The CDR3 is made up of 16 amino acids. Germline CDR1 is SGHTA and CDR2 is FQGNSA. The CDR3 DNA reads TGTGCCAGCAGCTCCATTTCCCCGACTGTGTGTGCGGAGCAGTACGTC. Encoded protein: CASSSISPTVCAEQYV.

This clonotype was detected only a few times. This chain uses TRBV25-1 with TRBJ1-4; possibly TRBD1 for D (6 bases). V lost 3 bases to trimming and J lost 8 bases, with 13 bases between them. There are 14 residues in the CDR3. Germline assignment: CDR1 MGHDK and CDR2 SYGVNS. CDR3 in amino acids: CASSDSRTVEKLFF. DNA of the CDR3: TGTGCCAGCAGTGATTCCCGGACAGTGGAAAAACTGTTTTTT.

In DNA, the CDR3 is TGTGCCAGCAGCGGGAGGAAGAGGGGGACACCCCTCCACTTT. It specifies CASSGRKRGTPLHF. This chain joins TRBV3-1 and TRBJ1-6, with D tentatively TRBD1 (6 bases). Deletions cut 5 bases from V and 11 bases from J, with 16 bases between. CDR3 length: 14 residues. Germline loops: CDR1 LGHDT, CDR2 YNNKEL (reference sequence).